This entry lists 30 T cell receptor beta chains sequenced from one sample in a study of T-cell reconstitution after alpha-beta-depleted transplantation in children. For TCRbeta, the library was prepared with unique molecular identifiers. From the PCR reads, TCRdb called clonotypes with MiXCR, one entry per CDR3 protein. This repertoire shows about 900,000 distinct CDR3 sequences, around 30% found once; its top ten account for approximately 30%. The source material was PBMCs, mostly from graft donor cells, sampled 360 days after TCRalphabeta/CD19-depleted stem cell transplant. The receptors shown here come from a boy younger than two who had a stem cell transplant for SCID, so the T cells may come from the graft donor.

This clonotype was seen only a few times. The chain couples TRBV13 to TRBJ1-1; D is perhaps TRBD1 (5 bases). V was cut by 2 bases and J by 7 bases, with 20 bases left in between. The CDR3 has 16 residues. Germline CDR1 and CDR2: PRHDT and FYEKMQ (reference sequence). CDR3 DNA sequence: TGTGCCAGCAGCTTATACCCCCTAAGGGGTGGGGTTGAAGCTTTCTTT. Protein: CASSLYPLRGGVEAFF.

This clonotype was recorded a few times. The chain employs TRBV6-6 and TRBJ2-1; either TRBD1 or TRBD2 may supply D (5 bases each). The CDR3 contains 11 residues. Germline CDR1 is MNHNY and CDR2 is SVGAGI (reference sequence). Trimming stripped 5 bases from V and 12 bases from J, with 11 bases between. The CDR3 sequence is CASSDPGPQFF. The DNA of the CDR3 is TGTGCCAGCAGTGACCCGGGGCCGCAGTTCTTC.

This sequence joins TRBV7-9 and TRBJ2-4, with D possibly matching TRBD2 (5 bases). V lost 5 bases, J lost 5 bases, and 13 bases lay in between. Germline V gene data show CDR1 as SEHNR and CDR2 as FQNEAQ (reference sequence). The CDR3 spans 14 residues. Here the CDR3 DNA reads TGTGCCAGCAGCCCTGGTTCGAGGGAAAACATTCAGTACTTC. Its protein is CASSPGSRENIQYF.

V and J are TRBV2 and TRBJ1-1, with D uncertain. CDR1 is SNHLY, CDR2 FYNNEI, per germline. The CDR3 contains 12 residues. V shed 2 bases and J shed 4 bases, with 5 bases lying between them. In nucleotides, the CDR3 is TGTGCCAGCAGTGAACGCCCCACTGAAGCTTTCTTT. Its protein is CASSERPTEAFF. The full variable domain, with the rest looked up from reference TRBV2 and TRBJ1-1, is EPEVTQTPSHQVTQMGQEVILRCVPISNHLYFYWYRQILGQKVEFLVSFYNNEISEKSEIFDDQFSVERPDGSNFTLKIRSTKLEDSAMYFCASSERPTEAFFGQGTRLTVV.

V is TRBV12-3 or TRBV12-4 and J is TRBJ2-1; 8 bases align to TRBD2. The J segment lost 2 bases and the V segment lost 6 bases, leaving 15 bases of the junction unmatched. The CDR3 runs to 18 residues. The CDR3 nucleotides read TGTGCCAGCAGCCCTATCGGGAGCGGGGGCCATACCTACAATGAGCAGTTCTTC. Protein: CASSPIGSGGHTYNEQFF.

This clonotype was observed at least ten times. The chain joins TRBV7-9 to TRBJ2-3; no firm D call. V shed 3 bases and J shed 4 bases, with 8 bases lying between them. The CDR3 sequence is 13 residues long. Germline-derived CDR1 and CDR2 are SEHNR and FQNEAQ (reference sequence). CDR3 loop: CASSLSGADTQYF. CDR3 coding DNA: TGTGCCAGCAGCTTGTCCGGAGCAGATACGCAGTATTTT.

This clonotype was recorded a few times. V is TRBV15 and J is TRBJ2-1, with D maybe TRBD2 (5 bases). Germline CDR1 and CDR2: LNHNV and YYDKDF (reference sequence). This CDR3 contains 12 residues. V lost 8 bases to trimming and J lost 6 bases, with 11 bases between them. In DNA form, the CDR3 reads TGTGCCACCTCCCGGGGATCCAATGAGCAGTTCTTC. Protein: CATSRGSNEQFF.

This clonotype was seen a handful of times. The V call is TRBV12-3 or TRBV12-4, the J call TRBJ2-2, with TRBD2 matching over 7 bases. The CDR3 totals 15 residues. Trimming removed 6 bases from V and 5 bases from J; junction bases left unmatched: 9. The CDR3 nucleotides read TGTGCCAGCAGCTTTGGGGGGGTCCGAACCGGGGAGCTGTTTTTT. It yields the protein CASSFGGVRTGELFF.

This clonotype was seen only a few times. This sequence joins TRBV12-3 or TRBV12-4 and TRBJ2-7; D gene unclear. Trimming took off 3 bases at V and 7 bases at J, with 13 bases between the two ends. This CDR3 contains 13 residues. CDR3 sequence reads: CASSFNFPAEQYF. The CDR3 nucleotides read TGTGCCAGCAGTTTTAATTTTCCGGCAGAGCAGTACTTC.

The gene calls are TRBV5-1 and TRBJ2-1, with D possibly matching TRBD1 (5 bases). Germline CDR1 and CDR2: SGHRS and YFSETQ. Trimming stripped 1 base from V and 8 bases from J, with 13 bases between. This CDR3 has 14 residues. CDR3 sequence (DNA): TGCGCCAGCAGCTTGAGAGTCGACAGCCATGAGCAGTTCTTC. Its translation: CASSLRVDSHEQFF.

The chain links TRBV20-1 to TRBJ2-1; no clear D gene. CDR1 DFQATT and CDR2 SNEGSKA come from the germline V gene (reference sequence). Trimming removed 1 base from V and 5 bases from J, with 12 bases in between. CDR3 size: 14 residues. CDR3 nucleotides: TGCAGTGCTAGAGCCCCCTTTCTGAACAATGAGCAGTTCTTC. Translated, it gives CSARAPFLNNEQFF.

The V gene is TRBV7-6, the J gene TRBJ2-7; 9 positions agree with TRBD1. The J segment lost 0 bases and the V segment lost 5 bases, leaving 8 bases of the junction unmatched. CDR3 length equals 16 residues. Per the germline V gene, CDR1 is SGHVS and CDR2 is FNYEAQ. This CDR3 is CASSPGQGPSSYEQYF. CDR3 nucleotides: TGTGCCAGCAGCCCCGGACAGGGGCCGAGCTCCTACGAGCAGTACTTC. The full variable domain, in which reference TRBV7-6 and TRBJ2-7 provide the parts outside the CDR3, is GAGVSQSPRYKVTKRGQDVALRCDPISGHVSLYWYRQALGQGPEFLTYFNYEAQQDKSGLPNDRFSAERPEGSISTLTIQRTEQRDSAMYRCASSPGQGPSSYEQYFGPGTRLTVT.

This clonotype appeared a few times. The J gene is TRBJ1-1, the V gene TRBV6-6, with 7 nucleotides matching TRBD1. This CDR3 region has 11 residues. With V trimmed by 6 bases and J by 8 bases, 3 bases remained unmatched. CDR1 and CDR2 from the germline V gene are MNHNY and SVGAGI (reference sequence). CDR3 region: CASSGQVEAFF. For the CDR3, the DNA is TGTGCCAGCAGCGGACAGGTAGAAGCTTTCTTT.

V is TRBV5-1 and J is TRBJ2-1; weak D call: TRBD2 (5 bases). In germline, CDR1 is SGHRS, CDR2 YFSETQ. The V end lost 4 bases, the J end lost 7 bases, and 21 bases lay between the germline ends. The CDR3 spans 16 residues. For the CDR3, the DNA is TGCGCCAGCAGCCTTACAGCGGTAGTCAGGAGAAATGAGCAGTTCTTC. Protein product: CASSLTAVVRRNEQFF.

The J gene is TRBJ2-1, the V gene TRBV20-1; the match to TRBD2 covers 8 bases. The germline V gene has CDR1 DFQATT and CDR2 SNEGSKA (reference sequence). Trimming removed 6 bases from V and 5 bases from J; junction bases left unmatched: 9. This CDR3 has 14 residues. This CDR3 reads CSAGRVVGHNEQFF. CDR3 sequence (DNA): TGCAGTGCCGGGAGGGTTGTAGGTCACAATGAGCAGTTCTTC.

The V gene is TRBV2, the J gene TRBJ1-3; 7 bases align to TRBD1. CDR3 size: 15 residues. In germline, CDR1 is SNHLY, CDR2 FYNNEI. With 5 bases clipped from V and 2 bases from J, the junction kept 6 bases outside the gene matches. The CDR3 reads CASSFDRAAGNTIYF. CDR3 DNA sequence: TGTGCCAGCAGTTTTGACAGGGCCGCTGGAAACACCATATATTTT.

The sample holds a few counts of this clonotype. The V call is TRBV6-5, the J call TRBJ2-5; 7 nucleotides agree with TRBD2. Per the germline V gene, CDR1 is MNHEY and CDR2 is SVGAGI. The length of the CDR3 is 16 residues. Trimming at V came to 2 bases and at J to 5 bases, leaving 11 bases not matched to a gene. Here the CDR3 reads CASSYIKPVREETQYF. The CDR3 bases are TGTGCCAGCAGTTACATTAAGCCTGTGCGGGAGGAGACCCAGTACTTC.

This clonotype was seen more than once but under ten times. The rearrangement joins TRBV20-1 to TRBJ2-2; 7 nucleotides line up with TRBD2. CDR3 length: 20 residues. Germline CDR1 DFQATT, CDR2 SNEGSKA (reference sequence). J gave up 4 bases and V 0 bases, and 20 bases lay outside the gene matches. The CDR3 here is CSARDDYGLAAFWGTGELFF. In DNA form, the CDR3 reads TGCAGTGCTAGAGATGATTATGGGCTAGCGGCATTCTGGGGCACCGGGGAGCTGTTTTTT.

This clonotype has only a few counts. The chain uses TRBV29-1 and TRBJ2-1, with TRBD2 matching 9 bases. The CDR3 is 14 amino acids. Germline assignment: CDR1 SQVTM and CDR2 ANQGSEA. Losses at the gene ends were 3 bases for V and 6 bases for J; bases not matched to a gene: 6. The CDR3, as DNA: TGCAGCGTTGAGAGGCGGGGGGGCCGCAATGAGCAGTTCTTC. Translation: CSVERRGGRNEQFF.

This clonotype was observed a single time. This sequence joins TRBV15 and TRBJ1-5; no reliable D call. This CDR3 comprises 14 residues. Per the germline V gene, CDR1 is LNHNV and CDR2 is YYDKDF (reference sequence). V shed 7 bases and J shed 1 base, with 11 bases lying between them. CDR3: CATTGGRSNQPQHF. The CDR3 coding sequence is TGTGCCACCACCGGAGGACGGAGCAATCAGCCCCAGCATTTT. The full variable domain, rest sourced from reference TRBV15 and TRBJ1-5, is DAMVIQNPRYQVTQFGKPVTLSCSQTLNHNVMYWYQQKSSQAPKLLFHYYDKDFNNEADTPDNFQSRRPNTSFCFLDIRSPGLGDTAMYLCATTGGRSNQPQHFGDGTRLSIL.

This clonotype was picked up many times. The chain recombines TRBV7-9 with TRBJ2-3, with 9 nucleotides matching TRBD2. The CDR3 runs to 15 residues. After removal of 5 bases from V and 1 base from J, the junction contained 4 bases not matched to a gene. Germline assignment: CDR1 SEHNR and CDR2 FQNEAQ (reference sequence). The CDR3 sequence is CASSPRLAGTDTQYF. DNA of the CDR3: TGTGCCAGCAGCCCCCGACTAGCGGGCACAGATACGCAGTATTTT.

This chain connects TRBV5-1 to TRBJ2-7; perhaps TRBD1 as D (6 bases). The CDR3 is 15 amino acids. The germline CDR1 and CDR2 sequences are SGHRS and YFSETQ. V lost 0 bases and J lost 2, with 12 bases in between. CDR3 nucleotide sequence: TGCGCCAGCAGCTTGGGAGTGACAGGAACCTACGAGCAGTACTTC. Amino acid sequence: CASSLGVTGTYEQYF. Drawing the rest from reference TRBV5-1 and TRBJ2-7, the complete variable domain is KAGVTQTPRYLIKTRGQQVTLSCSPISGHRSVSWYQQTPGQGLQFLFEYFSETQRNKGNFPGRFSGRQFSNSRSEMNVSTLELGDSALYLCASSLGVTGTYEQYFGPGTRLTVT.

This sequence joins TRBV27 and TRBJ1-5; the D is unclear. This CDR3 is built from 14 residues. The germline CDR1 and CDR2 sequences are MNHEY and SMNVEV (reference sequence). Trimming removed 4 bases at V and 0 bases at J, with 7 bases between. The CDR3 DNA follows: TGTGCCAGCAGTTCGGCGATTAGCAATCAGCCCCAGCATTTT. It specifies CASSSAISNQPQHF.

The gene calls are TRBV9 and TRBJ2-2; TRBD1 agrees at 9 bases. Germline lookup yields CDR1 SGDLS and CDR2 YYNGEE. After removal of 2 bases from V and 5 bases from J, the junction contained 4 bases not matched to a gene. The CDR3 runs to 15 residues. The CDR3 region is CASSVGQGITGELFF. The CDR3 DNA reads as TGTGCCAGCAGCGTCGGACAGGGGATTACCGGGGAGCTGTTTTTT.

This clonotype was detected a few times. DNA of the CDR3: TGTGCCAGCAGCTTAGATCTAGCACAGCAGTTCTTC. Translation gives CASSLDLAQQFF. The rearrangement links TRBV7-9 to TRBJ2-1; D might be TRBD2 (5 bases). In germline, CDR1 is SEHNR, CDR2 FQNEAQ (reference sequence). V lost 1 base and J lost 11, with 9 bases in between. The CDR3 loop spans 12 amino acids. The full variable domain, with the rest looked up from reference TRBV7-9 and TRBJ2-1, is DTGVSQNPRHKITKRGQNVTFRCDPISEHNRLYWYRQTLGQGPEFLTYFQNEAQLEKSRLLSDRFSAERPKGSFSTLEIQRTEQGDSAMYLCASSLDLAQQFFGPGTRLTVL.

This sequence joins TRBV5-1 and TRBJ1-2; TRBD1 might be the D (5 bases). The V and J ends lost 3 bases and 2 bases respectively, with 14 bases between them. The V gene's germline CDR1 is SGHRS and CDR2 YFSETQ. The CDR3 extends over 15 amino acids. The CDR3 nucleotides read TGCGCCAGCAGCTCACAAGGCGGGGACAACTATGGCTACACCTTC. Translation gives CASSSQGGDNYGYTF.

This clonotype turned up a few times. The rearrangement joins TRBV24-1 to TRBJ2-5, with TRBD1 matching over 10 bases. Germline assignment: CDR1 KGHDR and CDR2 SFDVKD. The CDR3 consists of 17 residues. V shed 3 bases, J shed 1 base, and the junction held 7 bases outside the gene matches. The CDR3 sequence: CATSDRGQGVIQETQYF. The CDR3 DNA reads TGTGCCACCAGTGATCGCGGACAGGGGGTAATCCAAGAGACCCAGTACTTC.

Note on this clonotype: Here the CDR3 omits its conserved ending phenylalanine or tryptophan, so a read error is the likely source. The chain joins TRBV7-2 to TRBJ2-7; maybe TRBD1 (6 bases). Germline assignment: CDR1 SGHTA and CDR2 FQGNSA. Trimming removed 5 bases from V and 0 bases from J, with 20 bases in between. CDR3 length: 17 residues. The CDR3 DNA follows: TGTGCCAGCAGCCTTAGGGCCGGGACACAAATCTCCTACGAGCAGTACTGC. Its translation is CASSLRAGTQISYEQYC.

This clonotype is medium-sized by share. CDR3 amino acids: CASSQHSGGNTDTQYF. For the CDR3, the DNA is TGTGCCAGCAGCCAACATAGCGGGGGGAACACAGATACGCAGTATTTT. The rearrangement links TRBV4-2 to TRBJ2-3, with 10 bases lining up with TRBD2. Per germline, CDR1 LGHNA and CDR2 YNFKEQ. The junction had 4 bases not matched to a gene; V was cut back by 2 bases and J by 2 bases. The CDR3 totals 16 residues.

CDR3: CASSQGSSGGNTIYF. The CDR3 nucleotides are TGTGCCAGCAGCCAGGGAAGTTCGGGGGGAAACACCATATATTTT. The V and J genes are TRBV4-2 and TRBJ1-3; D remains ambiguous. The CDR3 totals 15 residues. CDR1 LGHNA and CDR2 YNFKEQ come from the germline V gene. V was pared by 3 bases and J by 4 bases, with 13 bases between.